This TCR beta chain was sequenced in a study of blood T cell repertoires in COVID-19. The CDR3 length is 20 residues. J lost 6 bases, V lost 5 bases, and 22 bases had no gene match. Measured with immunoSEQ multiplex PCR; TCRdb has only the in-frame clones, and not every one. The sample consists of roughly 70,000 clones, 75% to 90% of them appearing once. This clone was recorded a few times. The TCR was taken from a man aged 65 to 79 who had recovered from COVID-19. V and J are TRBV6-7 and TRBJ2-2; 9 nucleotides align to TRBD2. TRBV6-7 is designated an ORF whose function remains uncertain. The source material was peripheral blood. This CDR3 reads CASSTDRASGSGRGAGELFF. The CDR3 coding sequence is TGTGCCAGCAGTACAGACAGGGCATCGGGTAGCGGGAGAGGGGCCGGGGAGCTGTTTTTT.